The 15 T cell receptor beta chains below come from one sample, sequenced in a study of neoadjuvant anti-PD-1 for oral cavity cancer. Data came from immunoSEQ multiplex PCR; TCRdb stores just in-frame clones and leaves some out. This sample yields 30,000 to 35,000 clones, of which around nine tenths are seen a single time; about 4% belongs to the top ten. Sample: PBMCs, taken before nivolumab (anti-PD-1) treatment. Receptors were obtained from a person between 35 and 79 years old with oral cavity squamous cell carcinoma.

The rearrangement uses TRBV6-6 and TRBJ1-1; 10 bases line up with TRBD1. V was clipped by 6 bases and J by 2 bases; unmatched bases: 9. The CDR3 is made up of 16 amino acids. Germline lookup yields CDR1 MNHNY and CDR2 SVGAGI (reference sequence). The CDR3 protein is CASRSTRQGANTEAFF. The DNA for the CDR3 is TGTGCCAGCAGGAGTACCAGACAGGGGGCTAACACTGAAGCTTTCTTT.

The chain combines TRBV28 with TRBJ2-7, with 8 bases aligning to TRBD2. Germline CDR1 and CDR2: MDHEN and SYDVKM. The CDR3 sequence is 13 residues long. J gave up 2 bases and V 6 bases, and 3 bases lay outside the gene matches. The CDR3 reads CASRGSGAYEQYF. The CDR3, as DNA: TGTGCCAGCAGGGGTAGCGGGGCCTACGAGCAGTACTTC.

This sequence joins TRBV13 and TRBJ2-4; a possible D gene is TRBD1 (5 bases). Deletions cut 4 bases from V and 8 bases from J, with 15 bases between. Germline V gene data show CDR1 as PRHDT and CDR2 as FYEKMQ (reference sequence). The CDR3 is made up of 14 amino acids. The CDR3 nucleotides are TGTGCCAGCAGCTCAACCGACAGAAGGGACATTCAGTACTTC. This codes for CASSSTDRRDIQYF.

This clone has a single count. The chain carries TRBV7-6 and TRBJ2-3; D is unresolved. Trimming removed 0 bases from V and 0 bases from J, with 19 bases in between. Germline assignment: CDR1 SGHVS and CDR2 FNYEAQ. The CDR3 consists of 19 residues. The CDR3 is CASSLASSLGWASTDTQYF. As DNA, the CDR3 is TGTGCCAGCAGCTTAGCCTCCTCTCTGGGGTGGGCTAGCACAGATACGCAGTATTTT.

This chain links TRBV25-1 with TRBJ1-2, with 8 positions matching TRBD1. With V trimmed by 5 bases and J by 6 bases, 8 bases remained unmatched. The CDR3 is 14 amino acids. From germline, CDR1 is MGHDK and CDR2 SYGVNS. The CDR3 loop reads CASSRQGAFDGYTF. CDR3 nucleotides: TGTGCCAGCAGTAGGCAGGGGGCATTCGATGGCTACACCTTC.

This clone was counted once. This sequence joins TRBV9 and TRBJ2-3; tentative D call: TRBD1 (6 bases). Per germline, CDR1 SGDLS and CDR2 YYNGEE. V dropped 3 bases and J dropped 4 bases, with 15 bases sitting between them. The CDR3 has 15 amino acids. CDR3 sequence reads: CASSASGQSADTQYF. CDR3 coding DNA: TGTGCCAGCAGCGCATCGGGACAAAGCGCAGATACGCAGTATTTT.

The chain couples TRBV7-6 to TRBJ1-1; D call uncertain. From germline, CDR1 is SGHVS and CDR2 FNYEAQ. V lost 5 bases to trimming and J lost 1 base, with 8 bases between them. The CDR3 is 13 residues long. CDR3 in DNA: TGTGCCAGCAGCCCTGACAAGAACACTGAAGCTTTCTTT. Translated: CASSPDKNTEAFF.

The sample holds one count of this clone. V and J are TRBV9 and TRBJ2-2, with TRBD1 matching over 9 bases. The germline CDR1 and CDR2 sequences are SGDLS and YYNGEE. The CDR3 spans 15 residues. J gave up 8 bases and V 3 bases, and 8 bases lay outside the gene matches. CDR3 sequence: CASSGDRAPRGELFF. The CDR3 region has the DNA TGTGCCAGCAGCGGGGACAGGGCCCCCCGGGGGGAGCTGTTTTTT.

This chain links TRBV28 with TRBJ1-6, with a possible D match to TRBD1 (6 bases). Germline lookup yields CDR1 MDHEN and CDR2 SYDVKM. V dropped 10 bases and J dropped 5 bases, with 15 bases sitting between them. The CDR3 contains 14 residues. CDR3 loop: CATNRQVDNSPLHF. CDR3 nucleotides: TGTGCCACCAATCGACAGGTAGATAATTCACCCCTCCACTTT.

The chain links TRBV7-9 to TRBJ2-7; D is uncertain. There are 13 residues in the CDR3. Germline CDR1 is SEHNR and CDR2 is FQNEAQ (reference sequence). The V gene lost 3 bases and the J gene lost 2 bases, with 8 bases spanning the gap. The CDR3 nucleotides read TGTGCCAGCAGCTTGCCCGAAGCCTACGAGCAGTACTTC. Its protein is CASSLPEAYEQYF.

The chain combines TRBV7-9 with TRBJ2-1; 9 bases map to TRBD1. There are 13 residues in the CDR3. Unmatched junction bases numbered 2, after V lost 4 bases and J lost 7 bases. CDR1 and CDR2 from the germline V gene are SEHNR and FQNEAQ (reference sequence). The chain's CDR3 is CASSSGQGNEQFF. The DNA of the CDR3 is TGTGCCAGCAGCTCGGGACAGGGAAATGAGCAGTTCTTC.

The chain joins TRBV19 to TRBJ2-2, with 10 bases matching TRBD1. The CDR3 consists of 14 residues. CDR1 and CDR2 (germline): LNHDA, SQIVND (reference sequence). J was trimmed by 6 bases and V by 5 bases; bases with no gene match: 3. CDR3 in DNA: TGTGCCAGTAGTGTTGGACAGGGGGCCGGGGAGCTGTTTTTT. Its translation: CASSVGQGAGELFF.

V usage is TRBV6-6 and J usage is TRBJ2-7; D unresolved. V lost 5 bases to trimming and J lost 4 bases, with 12 bases between them. Germline assignment: CDR1 MNHNY and CDR2 SVGAGI (reference sequence). This CDR3 is 13 amino acids long. This CDR3 is CASSQSGGYEQYF. CDR3 bases: TGTGCCAGCAGTCAGTCGGGCGGTTACGAGCAGTACTTC.

On this clone: The sample has other DNA sequences that encode this CDR3 too. The CDR3 sequence is CASSVGSGGYQETQYF. In DNA form, the CDR3 reads TGTGCCAGCAGCGTAGGGAGCGGGGGGTACCAAGAGACCCAGTACTTC. This chain connects TRBV9 to TRBJ2-5, with TRBD2 identical over 9 bases. Germline trimming cut 0 bases from V and 0 bases from J; bases unmatched to any gene: 3. Per germline, CDR1 SGDLS and CDR2 YYNGEE. The CDR3 covers 16 residues.

CDR3 coding DNA: TGTGCCAGCAGCCTTAATGGACGGCCGAACACTGAAGCTTTCTTT. Protein: CASSLNGRPNTEAFF. The chain has TRBV7-2 and TRBJ1-1; no definite D call. The CDR3 has 15 residues. Trimming removed 5 bases at V and 1 base at J, with 14 bases between. Per germline, CDR1 SGHTA and CDR2 FQGNSA.